This TCR beta chain is drawn from a study of post-analysis software for immune sequencing data. Study results and caveats: Those samples that were prepared in the same batch co-clustered strongly by F measure. The five TRBV segments detected at higher frequency in patients than in controls included TRBV5-6, TRBV5-1 and TRBV20-1. Patients with multiple sclerosis recorded significantly lower normalized Chao1 diversity than controls, the study found.

Trimming left V 0 bases short and J 0 bases short, with 16 bases between. The CDR3 runs 18 residues. Germline CDR1 is MGHRA and CDR2 is YSYEKL. Unique molecular identifiers were carried by the TCR beta cDNA libraries. When roughly 0.9 to 10 million T cells were used, they gave a few hundred thousand cDNA molecules. Each CDR3 protein gets one entry after TCRdb re-called the PCR reads with MiXCR. This table holds 650,000 to 850,000 distinct CDR3 sequences, approximately 53% found once. As concerns this clonotype: The antigen remains undetermined.

The sample taken for sequencing was blood. The chain is built from TRBV4-1 and TRBJ2-3, with D maybe TRBD1 (5 bases). This TCR was sampled from a girl between 10 and 17 years old with multiple sclerosis. CDR3 DNA sequence: TGCGCCAGCAGCCAAGATTATGTCAGGGCTCCGAGCACAGATACGCAGTATTTT. The encoded protein is CASSQDYVRAPSTDTQYF.